The clone carrying this T cell receptor (beta chain) was seen many times. Genomic DNA acted as the template from which TCR beta VDJ combination and CDR3 sequence profiling were carried out. Each CDR3 protein is one row after TCRdb ran MiXCR on the reads. The sample yields approximately 40,000 distinct CDR3 sequences, approximately 57% seen once. Patients chosen for sequencing had shown CD8+CD57+ cell expansion by flow cytometry. This record belongs to a study of CD8+CD57+ T cells in acquired aplastic anemia. The V gene's germline CDR1 is LGHDT and CDR2 YNNKEL (reference sequence). V lost 4 bases to trimming and J lost 2 bases; unmatched junction nucleotides: 2. The CDR3 loop spans 14 amino acids.

The source material was sorted CD4+, CD8+, or CD8+CD57+ T cells (not recorded which) from PBMCs. The clonotype originates from a human donor with aplastic anemia. The V gene is TRBV3-1, the J gene TRBJ1-5; TRBD1 aligns across 7 bases. In DNA form, the CDR3 reads TGTGCCAGCAGCCCAGGGACAGGCAATCAGCCCCAGCATTTT. It is translated as CASSPGTGNQPQHF.